Following are 30 T cell receptor beta chains from one sample sequenced in a study of CD8 T cells in Susac syndrome. With random hexamers, reverse transcription was performed on roughly 0.45 to 1 ug of RNA. MiXCR, run by TCRdb on the immunoSEQ multiplex PCR reads, gives a single entry per CDR3 protein. The data show approximately 230,000 distinct CDR3 sequences, 85% to 95% seen once. Source material: CD4+ T cells from PBMCs. These receptors all come from a human donor with multiple sclerosis.

This chain's CDR3 is CSVVPGLAGGTGETQYF. The CDR3 DNA reads as TGCAGCGTTGTTCCGGGACTAGCGGGAGGGACGGGAGAGACCCAGTACTTC. This rearrangement joins TRBV29-1 to TRBJ2-5, with 16 bases that match TRBD2. The CDR3 runs to 17 residues. Germline loops: CDR1 SQVTM, CDR2 ANQGSEA. With V trimmed by 4 bases and J by 4 bases, 9 bases remained unmatched.

In its sample, this clonotype was seen once. This chain joins TRBV18 and TRBJ1-5; possibly TRBD1 for D (6 bases). This CDR3 comprises 17 residues. V was shortened by 1 base and J by 0 bases, with 13 bases between the two germline ends. CDR1 is KGHSH, CDR2 LQKENI, per germline. The CDR3 reads CASSPLGQRLSNQPQHF. The CDR3 bases are TGTGCCAGCTCACCACTCGGACAGCGACTTAGCAATCAGCCCCAGCATTTT.

V is TRBV7-2 and J is TRBJ2-1; D is ambiguous. Trimming pared 1 base from V and 0 bases from J, leaving 7 bases between. The CDR3 totals 15 residues. Germline V gene sequence: CDR1 SGHTA, CDR2 FQGNSA. CDR3 protein: CASSLDSSSYNEQFF. In nucleotides, the CDR3 is TGTGCCAGCAGCTTAGACTCGAGCTCCTACAATGAGCAGTTCTTC.

In nucleotides, the CDR3 is TGTGCCAGCAGCCCAAAGGGAGGCCCGAGGACGGGACTAGCGGGATGGGGAGAGACCCAGTACTTC. Protein sequence: CASSPKGGPRTGLAGWGETQYF. V and J are TRBV3-1 and TRBJ2-5; TRBD2 agrees at 13 bases. The CDR3 is made up of 22 amino acids. The V segment lost 4 bases and the J segment 4 bases; nucleotides outside the gene matches: 24. Germline CDR1 LGHDT, CDR2 YNNKEL (reference sequence).

The V call is TRBV28, the J call TRBJ1-6; the D is unclear. This CDR3 is 14 amino acids long. Germline V lookup: CDR1 MDHEN, CDR2 SYDVKM. V gave up 5 bases and J gave up 5 bases, with 10 bases separating them. The CDR3 loop is CASSPPTHNSPLHF. The DNA for the CDR3 is TGTGCCAGCAGTCCCCCAACCCATAATTCACCCCTCCACTTT.

This chain uses TRBV5-4 with TRBJ2-7; D possibly corresponds to TRBD1 (6 bases). V dropped 4 bases and J dropped 3 bases, with 11 bases sitting between them. The CDR3 is 13 residues long. CDR1 and CDR2 from the germline V gene are SGHNT and YYREEE (reference sequence). The CDR3 loop is CASSLTGNYEQYF. The CDR3, as DNA: TGTGCCAGCAGCCTAACAGGGAACTACGAGCAGTACTTC.

A single count supports this clonotype. The chain combines TRBV28 with TRBJ2-4; 10 nucleotides agree with TRBD1. V lost 4 bases to trimming and J lost 8 bases; unmatched junction nucleotides: 8. This CDR3 is built from 15 residues. CDR1 and CDR2 (germline): MDHEN, SYDVKM. The CDR3 DNA follows: TGTGCCAGCAGTTCACTGACAGGGGGCATTGACATTCAGTACTTC. Its translation is CASSSLTGGIDIQYF. Complete variable domain (other parts from reference TRBV28 and TRBJ2-4): DVKVTQSSRYLVKRTGEKVFLECVQDMDHENMFWYRQDPGLGLRLIYFSYDVKMKEKGDIPEGYSVSREKKERFSLILESASTNQTSMYLCASSSLTGGIDIQYFGAGTRLSVL.

The rearrangement uses TRBV28 and TRBJ2-7, with 9 bases identical to TRBD2. The CDR3 totals 17 residues. Germline V gene data show CDR1 as MDHEN and CDR2 as SYDVKM. For the CDR3, the DNA is TGTGCCAGCAGTACCTTCCGACTAGCGGCTAGCTCCTACGAGCAGTACGTT. It is translated as CASSTFRLAASSYEQYV.

The rearrangement uses TRBV29-1 and TRBJ2-5; D gene uncertain. The CDR3 loop spans 12 amino acids. Trimming removed 3 bases at V and 1 base at J, with 6 bases between. Germline loops: CDR1 SQVTM, CDR2 ANQGSEA. CDR3 nucleotide sequence: TGCAGCGTTGACCCAAGCCAAGAGACCCAGTACTTC. As protein: CSVDPSQETQYF.

This sequence joins TRBV7-3 and TRBJ2-3; D possibly corresponds to TRBD2 (6 bases). Germline values: CDR1 SGHTA, CDR2 FQGTGA. V was shortened by 8 bases and J by 4 bases, with 16 bases between the two germline ends. The length of the CDR3 is 14 residues. The CDR3 coding sequence is TGTGCCAGCTCGACGGGACTCCTGGCAGATACGCAGTATTTT. It translates to CASSTGLLADTQYF. The full variable domain, with the rest looked up from reference TRBV7-3 and TRBJ2-3, is GAGVSQTPSNKVTEKGKYVELRCDPISGHTALYWYRQSLGQGPEFLIYFQGTGAADDSGLPNDRFFAVRPEGSVSTLKIQRTERGDSAVYLCASSTGLLADTQYFGPGTRLTVL.

The chain has TRBV30 and TRBJ1-2; 7 nucleotides line up with TRBD1. The J segment lost 8 bases and the V segment lost 4 bases, leaving 10 bases of the junction unmatched. The CDR3 has 13 amino acids. Germline V gene sequence: CDR1 GTSNPN, CDR2 SVGIG (reference sequence). The chain's CDR3 is CAWTKDRVGGYTF. The CDR3, as DNA: TGTGCCTGGACCAAAGACAGGGTCGGAGGCTACACCTTC.

This clonotype was seen just once. V is TRBV4-1 and J is TRBJ2-6; no definite D call. V shed 1 base and J shed 0 bases, with 10 bases lying between them. Germline V CDR1 and CDR2: MGHRA, YSYEKL. The CDR3 is 17 amino acids. CDR3 in amino acids: CASSQVPRISGANVLTF. The CDR3 bases are TGCGCCAGCAGCCAAGTTCCCAGGATCTCTGGGGCCAACGTCCTGACTTTC.

This clonotype was seen more than once but under ten times. The chain employs TRBV5-4 and TRBJ1-2; TRBD1 agrees at 7 bases. Germline V gives CDR1 SGHNT, CDR2 YYREEE (reference sequence). V trimming: 4 bases; J trimming: 3 bases; junction bases outside the gene matches: 3. The CDR3 has 13 residues. This CDR3 reads CASSQQGYYGYTF. CDR3 sequence (DNA): TGTGCCAGCAGCCAACAGGGGTACTATGGCTACACCTTC.

The chain couples TRBV4-1 to TRBJ1-1; a possible D gene is TRBD1 (6 bases). Deletions cut 3 bases from V and 1 base from J, with 9 bases between. This CDR3 is 14 amino acids long. Looked up from germline, CDR1 is MGHRA and CDR2 is YSYEKL. The CDR3 bases are TGCGCCAGCAGCCACGGACAGACGAACACTGAAGCTTTCTTT. It is translated as CASSHGQTNTEAFF.

J is TRBJ1-1 and V is TRBV18; 9 nucleotides align to TRBD1. V shed 3 bases, J shed 7 bases, and the junction held 9 bases outside the gene matches. The CDR3 is 15 amino acids. CDR1 is KGHSH, CDR2 LQKENI, per germline. The CDR3 region is CASSPPTGGEGEAFF. The CDR3 DNA sequence: TGTGCCAGCTCACCTCCGACAGGGGGTGAGGGTGAAGCTTTCTTT.

The chain combines TRBV6-2 or TRBV6-3 with TRBJ2-1; TRBD2 matches 9 bases. The ends lost 6 bases at V and 2 bases at J; junction bases unmatched: 8. Germline V gene data show CDR1 as MNHEY and CDR2 as SVGEGT. The CDR3 has 16 residues. The CDR3 here is CASSASLAGTYNEQFF. Here the CDR3 DNA reads TGTGCCAGCAGCGCTTCTCTAGCGGGAACCTACAATGAGCAGTTCTTC.

This clonotype was counted a single time. V gene TRBV11-3 combines with J gene TRBJ2-5, with D possibly matching TRBD2 (6 bases). Trimming took 1 base from V and 1 from J, leaving 13 bases between them. The length of the CDR3 is 16 residues. The germline gives CDR1 SGHNT, CDR2 YENEEA. For the CDR3, the DNA is TGTGCCAGCAGCTTAGGTCGACTAGTAGTCCAAGAGACCCAGTACTTC. It is translated as CASSLGRLVVQETQYF.

The J gene is TRBJ1-3, the V gene TRBV7-2; D remains ambiguous. The CDR3 is 15 residues long. The V gene's germline CDR1 is SGHTA and CDR2 FQGNSA. V shed 3 bases and J shed 0 bases, with 9 bases lying between them. For the CDR3, the DNA is TGTGCCAGCAGCTTCACATTGGACTCTGGAAACACCATATATTTT. Protein: CASSFTLDSGNTIYF.

V usage is TRBV3-1 and J usage is TRBJ1-1; D may be TRBD1 (5 bases). V lost 4 bases, J lost 6 bases, and 15 bases lay in between. The CDR3 consists of 14 residues. Germline V gene data show CDR1 as LGHDT and CDR2 as YNNKEL (reference sequence). The CDR3 sequence: CASSPRQWHPEAFF. CDR3 in DNA: TGTGCCAGCAGCCCCCGACAGTGGCACCCTGAAGCTTTCTTT.

This clonotype was counted a single time. The gene calls are TRBV10-1 and TRBJ2-1; TRBD1 aligns across 7 bases. From germline, CDR1 is WNHNN and CDR2 SYGVQD (reference sequence). The V segment lost 5 bases and the J segment 8 bases; nucleotides outside the gene matches: 12. The CDR3 totals 15 residues. The CDR3 loop reads CASSQGQSVVDEQFF. The CDR3, as DNA: TGCGCCAGCAGTCAGGGACAGTCTGTGGTTGATGAGCAGTTCTTC.

The J gene is TRBJ2-4, the V gene TRBV4-1; D unresolved. From germline, CDR1 is MGHRA and CDR2 YSYEKL. V dropped 3 bases and J dropped 0 bases, with 9 bases sitting between them. The CDR3 length is 15 residues. DNA of the CDR3: TGCGCCAGCAGCCAGGGCCACCAAGCCAAAAACATTCAGTACTTC. This sequence encodes CASSQGHQAKNIQYF.

This chain connects TRBV3-1 to TRBJ2-5; D is ambiguous. The germline gives CDR1 LGHDT, CDR2 YNNKEL (reference sequence). The CDR3 is 14 residues long. Trimming pared 1 base from V and 1 base from J, leaving 7 bases between. The CDR3 coding sequence is TGTGCCAGCAGCCAAGTAGGAGTCCAAGAGACCCAGTACTTC. Translated: CASSQVGVQETQYF.

The V gene is TRBV5-4, the J gene TRBJ2-1; unclear D gene. V was trimmed by 5 bases and J by 0 bases, leaving 12 bases between them. Germline lookup yields CDR1 SGHNT and CDR2 YYREEE (reference sequence). The CDR3 runs to 15 residues. CDR3 DNA: TGTGCCAGCAGTTCGAGCGCTACCTCCTACAATGAGCAGTTCTTC. The encoded protein is CASSSSATSYNEQFF.

V gene TRBV6-6 combines with J gene TRBJ1-2; the D is unclear. Trimming stripped 8 bases from V and 0 bases from J, with 10 bases between. CDR1 and CDR2 from the germline V gene are MNHNY and SVGAGI (reference sequence). CDR3 size: 13 residues. The DNA for the CDR3 is TGTGCCAGCCGGGCCTCCACTAACTATGGCTACACCTTC. Translated: CASRASTNYGYTF.

The sample holds one count of this clonotype. The chain is built from TRBV5-8 and TRBJ2-3; D not certain. Trimming removed 4 bases at V and 9 bases at J, with 12 bases between. Germline V CDR1 and CDR2: SGHTS, YDEGEE. The CDR3 runs 12 residues. Here the CDR3 reads CASSDRGRTQYF. CDR3 in DNA: TGTGCCAGCAGCGACCGAGGTAGGACGCAGTATTTT. Using reference TRBV5-8 and TRBJ2-3 for the parts outside the CDR3, the full variable domain is EAGVTQSPTHLIKTRGQQATLRCSPISGHTSVYWYQQALGLGLQFLLWYDEGEERNRGNFPPRFSGRQFPNYSSELNVNALELEDSALYLCASSDRGRTQYFGPGTRLTVL.

In its sample, this clonotype was seen once. CDR3: CARSLGQPYEQYV. CDR3 in DNA: TGTGCCAGAAGCTTGGGACAGCCCTACGAGCAGTACGTC. The rearrangement uses TRBV5-3 and TRBJ2-7; perhaps TRBD1 as D (5 bases). TRBV5-3 is reported as an ORF; its role is uncertain. The CDR3 loop spans 13 amino acids. The germline V and J ends were trimmed by 0 bases and 2 bases, with 6 bases remaining between them.

The rearrangement links TRBV12-3 or TRBV12-4 to TRBJ2-1; TRBD2 aligns across 8 bases. Germline trimming cut 2 bases from V and 4 bases from J; bases unmatched to any gene: 4. CDR3 length equals 15 residues. The CDR3 region has the DNA TGTGCCAGCAGTTTAAGCGGGAGCGGGTACAATGAGCAGTTCTTC. Encoded protein: CASSLSGSGYNEQFF.

This clonotype appeared once. The chain uses TRBV20-1 and TRBJ2-3, with D unresolved. Trimming took 5 bases from V and 3 from J, leaving 3 bases between them. The CDR3 spans 10 residues. CDR1 is DFQATT, CDR2 SNEGSKA, per germline (reference sequence). The CDR3 DNA follows: TGCAGTGCTGAGACAGATACGCAGTATTTT. Translated: CSAETDTQYF.

The chain uses TRBV19 and TRBJ2-1; D is undetermined. CDR3 length: 13 residues. The germline V and J ends were trimmed by 6 bases and 8 bases, with 14 bases remaining between them. Per germline, CDR1 LNHDA and CDR2 SQIVND (reference sequence). The CDR3 sequence: CASSRSPGDEQFF. CDR3 DNA: TGTGCCAGTAGCCGCTCGCCTGGGGATGAGCAGTTCTTC.

This sequence joins TRBV24-1 and TRBJ2-1; 8 nucleotides line up with TRBD1. This CDR3 is built from 16 residues. Germline values: CDR1 KGHDR, CDR2 SFDVKD. Trimming at V came to 3 bases and at J to 6 bases, leaving 9 bases not matched to a gene. The CDR3 nucleotides read TGTGCCACCAGTGATCCTTCGACAGGGGATCTCAATGAGCAGTTCTTC. Its protein product is CATSDPSTGDLNEQFF.